This T cell receptor (beta chain) came from a study of blood T cell repertoires in COVID-19. A Seattle source enrolled patients during active infection and followed them longitudinally. Only in-frame clones appear in the TCRdb table, and some are missing; sequencing was by immunoSEQ multiplex PCR. Of under 250,000 clones listed, 88% are singletons. This clone has just one count. With V trimmed by 4 bases and J by 8 bases, 5 bases remained unmatched. Germline-derived CDR1 and CDR2 are WNHNN and SYGVQD (reference sequence). The CDR3 runs to 14 residues. The TCR originated in a woman between 25 and 40 years old with COVID-19, enrolled during active disease. The chain employs TRBV10-1 and TRBJ2-2, with 9 nucleotides matching TRBD2. Sequenced: peripheral blood. The CDR3 coding sequence is TGCGCCAGCAGTGCAAGCGGGGGGTTGGGGGAGCTGTTTTTT. It codes for CASSASGGLGELFF.